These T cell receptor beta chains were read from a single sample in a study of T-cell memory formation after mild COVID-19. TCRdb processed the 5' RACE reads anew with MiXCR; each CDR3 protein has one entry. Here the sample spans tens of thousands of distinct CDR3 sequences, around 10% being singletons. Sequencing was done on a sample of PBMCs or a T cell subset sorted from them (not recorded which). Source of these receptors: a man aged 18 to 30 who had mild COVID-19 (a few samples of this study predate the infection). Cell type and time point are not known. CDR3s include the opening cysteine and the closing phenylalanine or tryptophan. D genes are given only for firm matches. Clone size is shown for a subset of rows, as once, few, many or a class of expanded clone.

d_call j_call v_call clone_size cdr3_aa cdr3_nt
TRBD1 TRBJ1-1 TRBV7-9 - CASSPRSKGATEAFF TGTGCCAGCAGCCCCCGGTCGAAGGGGGCCACTGAAGCTTTCTTT
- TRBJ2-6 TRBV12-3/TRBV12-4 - CASSFPNGEGANVLTF TGTGCCAGCAGTTTCCCCAACGGCGAGGGGGCCAACGTCCTGACTTTC
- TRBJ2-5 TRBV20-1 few CSAPLSPRQETQYF TGCAGTGCCCCCCTGTCACCCAGGCAAGAGACCCAGTACTTC
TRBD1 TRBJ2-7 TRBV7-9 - CASSLGTGKGFEQYF TGTGCCAGCAGCTTAGGGACAGGGAAGGGATTCGAGCAGTACTTC
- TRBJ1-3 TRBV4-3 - CASSQPPVGYSGNTIYF TGCGCCAGCAGCCAACCCCCCGTGGGTTACTCTGGAAACACCATATATTTT
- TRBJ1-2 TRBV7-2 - CASSPSTASNGYTF TGTGCCAGCAGCCCGTCGACCGCCTCTAATGGCTACACCTTC
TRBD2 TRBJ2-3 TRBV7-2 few CASRTGLAGGDTQYF TGTGCCAGCAGGACAGGACTAGCGGGGGGAGATACGCAGTATTTT
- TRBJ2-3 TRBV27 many CASSEGLEADTQYF TGTGCCAGCAGTGAAGGACTGGAGGCAGATACGCAGTATTTT
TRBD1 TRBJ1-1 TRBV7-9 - CASSSVDRGPRTEAFF TGTGCCAGCAGCTCAGTGGACAGGGGGCCTCGGACTGAAGCTTTCTTT
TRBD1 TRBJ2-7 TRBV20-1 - CSARDDGLGQGPLYEQYF TGCAGTGCTAGAGATGACGGTTTGGGACAGGGGCCCCTCTACGAGCAGTACTTC
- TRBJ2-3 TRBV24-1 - CATSETAGTDTQYF TGTGCCACCAGTGAGACAGCAGGTACAGATACGCAGTATTTT
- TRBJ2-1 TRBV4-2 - CASVGGHGNEQFF TGTGCCAGCGTTGGGGGCCACGGGAATGAGCAGTTCTTC
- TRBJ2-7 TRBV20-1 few CSALGRAAYEQYF TGCAGTGCCCTCGGCAGAGCTGCCTACGAGCAGTACTTC
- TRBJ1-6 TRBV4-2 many CASSQDPGPEEPLHF TGTGCCAGCAGCCAAGATCCCGGTCCGGAGGAGCCCCTCCACTTT
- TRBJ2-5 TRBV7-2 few CASSTSGTSGGTQYF TGTGCCAGCAGCACCTCCGGGACATCTGGGGGGACCCAGTACTTC
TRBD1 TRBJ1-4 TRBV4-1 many CASSQGQGNEKLFF TGCGCCAGCAGCCAAGGACAGGGGAATGAAAAACTGTTTTTT
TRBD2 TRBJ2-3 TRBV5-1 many CASSLSTSGGTDTQYF TGCGCCAGCAGCTTATCGACTAGCGGGGGCACAGATACGCAGTATTTT
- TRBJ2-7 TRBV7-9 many CASSFRDVYEQYF TGTGCCAGCAGCTTCCGGGACGTCTACGAGCAGTACTTC
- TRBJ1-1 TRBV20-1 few CSASNRGRGRMNTEAFF TGCAGTGCCTCAAATAGGGGCAGGGGAAGGATGAACACTGAAGCTTTCTTT
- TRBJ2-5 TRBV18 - CASSPPKETQYF TGTGCCAGCTCACCACCGAAGGAGACCCAGTACTTC
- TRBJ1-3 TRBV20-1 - CSARGAGFVYF TGCAGTGCTAGAGGAGCCGGATTTGTATATTTT
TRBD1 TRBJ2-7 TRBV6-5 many CASRTGTGSPYEQYF TGTGCCAGCAGAACCGGGACAGGGAGTCCCTACGAGCAGTACTTC
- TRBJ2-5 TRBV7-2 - CASSLGHSQETQYF TGTGCCAGCAGCTTAGGCCACAGCCAAGAGACCCAGTACTTC
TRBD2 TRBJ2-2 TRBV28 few CASSLGLAAYTGELFF TGTGCCAGCAGTCTAGGACTAGCGGCTTACACCGGGGAGCTGTTTTTT
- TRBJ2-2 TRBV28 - CASSLGGLYTGELFF TGTGCCAGCAGTTTGGGTGGGCTTTACACCGGGGAGCTGTTTTTT
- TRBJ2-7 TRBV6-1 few CASRVLSSYEQYF TGTGCCAGCCGCGTTCTGAGCTCCTACGAGCAGTACTTC